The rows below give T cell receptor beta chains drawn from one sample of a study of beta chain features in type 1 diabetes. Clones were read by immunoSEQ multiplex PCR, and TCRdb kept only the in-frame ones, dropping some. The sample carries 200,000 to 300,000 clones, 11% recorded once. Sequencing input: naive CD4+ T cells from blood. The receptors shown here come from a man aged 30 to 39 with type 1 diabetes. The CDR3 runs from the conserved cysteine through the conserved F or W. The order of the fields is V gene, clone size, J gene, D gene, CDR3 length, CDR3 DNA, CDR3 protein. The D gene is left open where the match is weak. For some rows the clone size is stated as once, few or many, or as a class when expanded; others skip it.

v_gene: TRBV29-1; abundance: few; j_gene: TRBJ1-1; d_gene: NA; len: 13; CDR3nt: TGCAGCGTTGACAGGGGCTTGAACACTGAAGCTTTCTTT; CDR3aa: CSVDRGLNTEAFF
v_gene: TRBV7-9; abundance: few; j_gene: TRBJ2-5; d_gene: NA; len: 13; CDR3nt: TGTGCTTCGAGAAAGGGGATCGGAGAGACCCAGTACTTC; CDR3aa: CASRKGIGETQYF
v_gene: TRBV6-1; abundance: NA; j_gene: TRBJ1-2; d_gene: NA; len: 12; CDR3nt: TGTGCCACACAAGGGGTTAACTATGGCTACACCTTC; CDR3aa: CATQGVNYGYTF
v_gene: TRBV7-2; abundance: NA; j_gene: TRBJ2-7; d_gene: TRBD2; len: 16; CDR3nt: TGTGCCAGCAGCTTAGCGGCGGGGGGAAGCTCCTACGAGCAGTACTTC; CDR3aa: CASSLAAGGSSYEQYF
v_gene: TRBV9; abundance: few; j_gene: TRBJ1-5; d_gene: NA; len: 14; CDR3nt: TGTGCCAGCAGCGTAGGGCAGGGCGGCCAGCCCCAGCATTTT; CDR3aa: CASSVGQGGQPQHF
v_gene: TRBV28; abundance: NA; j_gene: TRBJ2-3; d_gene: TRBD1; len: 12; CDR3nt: TGTGCCAGCAGTTTAGAGGCAGGGACAGCGAATTTT; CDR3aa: CASSLEAGTANF
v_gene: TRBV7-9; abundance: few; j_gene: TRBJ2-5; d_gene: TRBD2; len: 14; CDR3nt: TGTGCCAGCAGCTTAAAAGGCGGGGGAGAGACCCAGTACTTC; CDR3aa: CASSLKGGGETQYF
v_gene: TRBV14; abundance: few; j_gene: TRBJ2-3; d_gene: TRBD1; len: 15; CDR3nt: TGTGCCAGCAGCACTCCCGGGACAGTCTCTTCGACGCAGTATTTT; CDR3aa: CASSTPGTVSSTQYF
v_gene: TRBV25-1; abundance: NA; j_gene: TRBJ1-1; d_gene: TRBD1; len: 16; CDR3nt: TGTGCCAGCAGTGAATTAGCCGGACAGGGGATCCGTGAAGCTTTCTTT; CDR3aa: CASSELAGQGIREAFF
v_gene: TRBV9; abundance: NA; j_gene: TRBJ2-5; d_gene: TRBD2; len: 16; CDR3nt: TGTGCCAGCAGCGTAGGTGACGGGGGGGCCTTGGAGACCCAGTACTTC; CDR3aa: CASSVGDGGALETQYF
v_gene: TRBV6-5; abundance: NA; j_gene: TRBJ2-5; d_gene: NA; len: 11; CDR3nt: TGTGCCGCAGGGTACCAAGAGACCCAGTACTTC; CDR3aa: CAAGYQETQYF
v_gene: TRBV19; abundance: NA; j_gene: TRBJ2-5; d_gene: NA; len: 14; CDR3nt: TGTGCCAGTAGTCCATCAGGCCTACAAGAGACCCAGTACTTC; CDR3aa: CASSPSGLQETQYF
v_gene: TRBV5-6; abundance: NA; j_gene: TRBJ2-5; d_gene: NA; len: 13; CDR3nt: TGTGCCAGCAGCTTGGGGAGCGAGGAGACCCAGTACTTC; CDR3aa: CASSLGSEETQYF
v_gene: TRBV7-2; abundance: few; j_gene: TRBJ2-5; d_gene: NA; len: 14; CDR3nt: TGTGCCAGCAGCTTCGATGGCGGGAAAGAGACCCAGTACTTC; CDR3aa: CASSFDGGKETQYF
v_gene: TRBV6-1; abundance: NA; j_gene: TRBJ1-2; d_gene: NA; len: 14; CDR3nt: TGTGCCAGCAGTGAAGCGCTAGGTATAGTTGGCTACACCTTC; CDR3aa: CASSEALGIVGYTF
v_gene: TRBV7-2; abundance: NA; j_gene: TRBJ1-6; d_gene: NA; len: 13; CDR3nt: TGTGCCAGCAGCTTACCGGAGGAGTCTCCCCTCCACTTT; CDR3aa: CASSLPEESPLHF
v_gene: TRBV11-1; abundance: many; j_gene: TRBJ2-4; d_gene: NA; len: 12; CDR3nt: TGTGCCAGCAGCGGCGGGGAGGACATTCAGTACTTC; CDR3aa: CASSGGEDIQYF
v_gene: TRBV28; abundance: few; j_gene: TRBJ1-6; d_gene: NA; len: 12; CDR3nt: TGTGCCAGCCGGGTCCTTAATTCACCCCTCCACTTT; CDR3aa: CASRVLNSPLHF
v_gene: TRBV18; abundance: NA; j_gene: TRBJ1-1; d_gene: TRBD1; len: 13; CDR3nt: TGTGCCAGCTCACCAACGGGACAGAGTGAAGCTTTCTTT; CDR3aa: CASSPTGQSEAFF
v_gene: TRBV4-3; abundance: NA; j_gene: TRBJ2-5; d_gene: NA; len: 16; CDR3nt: TGCGCCAGCAGCCAAGATTTCCAGGGTGTCCGAGAGACCCAGTACTTC; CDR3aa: CASSQDFQGVRETQYF
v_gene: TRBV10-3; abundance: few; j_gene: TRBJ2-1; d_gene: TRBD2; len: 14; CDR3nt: TGTGCCATCAGTACCCTAGCGGGGCAGGATGAGCAGTTCTTC; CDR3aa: CAISTLAGQDEQFF
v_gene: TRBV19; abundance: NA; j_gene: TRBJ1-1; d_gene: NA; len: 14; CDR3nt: TGTGCCAGTAGTTCCTCTTCCCCTCCCCAGCGAGCTTTCTTT; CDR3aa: CASSSSSPPQRAFF
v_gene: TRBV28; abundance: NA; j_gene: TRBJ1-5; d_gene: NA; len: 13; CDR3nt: TGTGCCAGCACGCGGCGGAGTGGGCAGCCCCAGCATTTT; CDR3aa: CASTRRSGQPQHF
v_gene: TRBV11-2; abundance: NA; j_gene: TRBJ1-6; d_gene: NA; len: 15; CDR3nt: TGTGCCAGCAGCTCCCAGGGTCTGGGGAATTCACCCCTCCACTTT; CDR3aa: CASSSQGLGNSPLHF
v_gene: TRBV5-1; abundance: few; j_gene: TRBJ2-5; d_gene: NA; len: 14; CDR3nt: TGCGCCAGCAGCTTGTCGGGGGGCGGGGAGACCCAGTACTTC; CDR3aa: CASSLSGGGETQYF
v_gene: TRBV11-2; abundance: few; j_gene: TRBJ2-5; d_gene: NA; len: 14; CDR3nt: TGTGCCAGCAGCTCTATTCTAGCGAGCGAGACCCAGTACTTC; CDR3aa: CASSSILASETQYF
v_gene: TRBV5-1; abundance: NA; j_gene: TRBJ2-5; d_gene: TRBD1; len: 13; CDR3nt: TGCGCCAGCAGCGTACAGGGGGAAGAGACCCAGTACTTC; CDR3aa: CASSVQGEETQYF
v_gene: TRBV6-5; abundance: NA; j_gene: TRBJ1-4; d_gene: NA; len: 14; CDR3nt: TGTGCCAGCAGTCCGACAGGCTTCCATGAAAAACTGTTTTTT; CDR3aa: CASSPTGFHEKLFF
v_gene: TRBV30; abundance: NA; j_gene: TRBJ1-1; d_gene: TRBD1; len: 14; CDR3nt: TGTGCCTGGAGGAGGGGGCACGCGAACACTGAAGCTTTCTTT; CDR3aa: CAWRRGHANTEAFF
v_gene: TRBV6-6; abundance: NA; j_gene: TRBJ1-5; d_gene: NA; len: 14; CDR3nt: TGTGCCAGCAGTTACGCGACAGGACAACAGCCCCAGCATTTT; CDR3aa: CASSYATGQQPQHF
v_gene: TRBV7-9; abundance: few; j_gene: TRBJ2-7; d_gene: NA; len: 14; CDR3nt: TGTGCCAGCAGCTTAGGGGTAAACGGGTACGAGCAGTACTTC; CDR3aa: CASSLGVNGYEQYF
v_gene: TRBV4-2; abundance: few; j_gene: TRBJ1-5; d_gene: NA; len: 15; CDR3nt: TGTGCCAGCAGCCAAGACGGGAAGAGCAATCAGCCCCAGCATTTT; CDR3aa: CASSQDGKSNQPQHF
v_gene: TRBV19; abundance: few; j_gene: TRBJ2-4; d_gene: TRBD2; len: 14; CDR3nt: TGTGCCAGTAATGGGTGGGGGGGTAGAAGCATTCAGTACTTC; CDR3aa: CASNGWGGRSIQYF
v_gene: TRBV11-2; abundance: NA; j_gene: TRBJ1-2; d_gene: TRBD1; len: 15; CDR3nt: TGTGCCAGCAGCTTCTCGACCCGACAGGGGGAGGGCTACACCTTC; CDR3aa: CASSFSTRQGEGYTF
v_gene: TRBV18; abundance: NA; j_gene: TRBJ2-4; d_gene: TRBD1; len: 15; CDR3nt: TGTGCCAGCCTTGAAGACTTACAGGGGGCGCGTGGTCAGTACTTC; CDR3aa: CASLEDLQGARGQYF
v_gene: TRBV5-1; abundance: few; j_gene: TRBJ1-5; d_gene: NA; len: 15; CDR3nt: TGCGCCAGCAGCTTGGTGGCAGGTAGCAATCAGCCCCAGCATTTT; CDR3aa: CASSLVAGSNQPQHF
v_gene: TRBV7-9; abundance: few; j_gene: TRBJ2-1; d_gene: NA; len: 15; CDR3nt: TGTGCCAGCAGCTTAGGTGGGGGGTCCCACAATGAGCAGTTCTTC; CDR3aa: CASSLGGGSHNEQFF
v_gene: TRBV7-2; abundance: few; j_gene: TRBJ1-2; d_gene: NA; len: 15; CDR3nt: TGTGCCAGCAGCCTGTCTGGTATGGGGAGACATGGCTACACCTTC; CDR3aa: CASSLSGMGRHGYTF
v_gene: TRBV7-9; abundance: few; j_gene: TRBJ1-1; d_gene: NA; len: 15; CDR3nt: TGTGCCAGCAGCTTAGCACGAATAGAGAACACTGAAGCTTTCTTT; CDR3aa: CASSLARIENTEAFF
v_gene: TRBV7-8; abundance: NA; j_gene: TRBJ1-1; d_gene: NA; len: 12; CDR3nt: TGTGCCAGCAGCCGGAGGAACACTGAAGCTTTCTTT; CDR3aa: CASSRRNTEAFF
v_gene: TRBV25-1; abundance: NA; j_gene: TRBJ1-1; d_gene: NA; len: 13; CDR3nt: TGTGCCAGCAGTGCGCGGTATGCCACTGAAGCTTTCTTT; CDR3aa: CASSARYATEAFF
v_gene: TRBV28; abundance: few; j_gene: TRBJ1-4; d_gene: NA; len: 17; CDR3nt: TGTGCCAGCAGTCCCCGGATAGGGGTCGGAGCACATGAAAAACTGTTTTTT; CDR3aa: CASSPRIGVGAHEKLFF
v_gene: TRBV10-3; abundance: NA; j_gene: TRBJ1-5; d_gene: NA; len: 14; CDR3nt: TGTGCCATCAGTGAGTCCTGGGAGGGTCAGCCCCAGCATTTT; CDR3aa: CAISESWEGQPQHF
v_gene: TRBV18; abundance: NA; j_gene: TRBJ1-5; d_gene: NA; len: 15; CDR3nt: TGTGCCAGCTCACCTGCCGGAGGGGCGCGTCAGCCCCAGCATTTT; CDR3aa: CASSPAGGARQPQHF
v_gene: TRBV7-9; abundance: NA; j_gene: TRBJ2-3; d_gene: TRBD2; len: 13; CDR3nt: TGTGCCAGCAGCTGGACTAGACCGGATACGCAGTATTTT; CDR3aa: CASSWTRPDTQYF
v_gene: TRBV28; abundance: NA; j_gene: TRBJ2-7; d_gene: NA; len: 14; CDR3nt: TGTGCCAGCAGTTCGTCTGGACAGCACTACGAGCAGTACTTC; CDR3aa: CASSSSGQHYEQYF
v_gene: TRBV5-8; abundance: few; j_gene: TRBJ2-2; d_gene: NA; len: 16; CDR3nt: TGTGCCAGCAGCACCCCCGGGAGAACGAACACCGGGGAGCTGTTTTTT; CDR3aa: CASSTPGRTNTGELFF
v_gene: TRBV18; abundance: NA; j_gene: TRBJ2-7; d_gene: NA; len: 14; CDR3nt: TGTGCCAGCTCACCGGGTGTGGAGGGTTACGAGCAGTACTTC; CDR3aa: CASSPGVEGYEQYF
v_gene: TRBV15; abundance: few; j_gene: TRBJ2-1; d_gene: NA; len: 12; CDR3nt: TGTGCCACCAGCAGAGATATTTATGAGCAGTTCTTC; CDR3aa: CATSRDIYEQFF
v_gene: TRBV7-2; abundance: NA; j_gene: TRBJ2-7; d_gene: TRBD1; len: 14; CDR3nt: TGTGCCAGCAGCCGACAGGGGATCTTGGGGGAGCAGTACTTC; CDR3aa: CASSRQGILGEQYF